Presented here are 10 T cell receptor beta chains from one specimen sequenced in a study of blood T cell repertoires in COVID-19. Method: immunoSEQ multiplex PCR; TCRdb's copy keeps in-frame clones and lacks some. The sample holds about 220,000 clones, 84% seen once. The sequencing sample was made of peripheral blood. These TCRs come from a man in his fifties with active or convalescent COVID-19.

The chain is built from TRBV10-3 and TRBJ2-2, with D unresolved. Germline V lookup: CDR1 ENHRY, CDR2 SYGVKD. V was cut by 4 bases and J by 3 bases, with 18 bases left in between. The CDR3 spans 17 residues. DNA for the CDR3: TGTGCCATCAGTGTCCTAGACGGTGCTTTTCACACCGGGGAGCTGTTTTTT. As protein: CAISVLDGAFHTGELFF.

The V and J genes are TRBV4-1 and TRBJ1-2; D not certain. The ends were cut back, 1 base at V and 2 bases at J, with 5 bases in the middle. Per the germline V gene, CDR1 is MGHRA and CDR2 is YSYEKL. The CDR3 is made up of 13 amino acids. Written as DNA, the CDR3 is TGCGCCAGCAGCCAAGCCCCGAACTATGGCTACACCTTC. It codes for CASSQAPNYGYTF.

Concerning this clone: The junction shows a germline mismatch at one end, possibly a read error. The rearrangement uses TRBV4-1 and TRBJ1-2; D not resolved. The germline gives CDR1 MGHRA, CDR2 YSYEKL. This CDR3 comprises 15 residues. The CDR3 spells CARSRHDTLNYGYTF. Written as DNA, the CDR3 is TGCGCCCGCAGCCGACACGACACCCTTAACTATGGCTACACCTTC.

The chain carries TRBV2 and TRBJ1-1; the D gene is possibly TRBD1 (6 bases). Germline values: CDR1 SNHLY, CDR2 FYNNEI. The CDR3 contains 12 residues. The V end lost 4 bases, the J end lost 12 bases, and 15 bases lay between the germline ends. The CDR3 sequence is CASSVQGGGTFF. In DNA form, the CDR3 reads TGTGCCAGCAGTGTCCAGGGAGGGGGGACTTTCTTT.

This sequence joins TRBV6-2 or TRBV6-3 and TRBJ2-5; D is perhaps TRBD1 (6 bases). This CDR3 contains 15 residues. Germline CDR1 MNHEY, CDR2 SVGEGT. The V gene lost 6 bases and the J gene lost 5 bases, with 19 bases spanning the gap. CDR3 coding DNA: TGTGCCAGCAGCGCGAAAGGGGGAGTTTGGGAGACCCAGTACTTC. Translation gives CASSAKGGVWETQYF.

This rearrangement joins TRBV2 to TRBJ1-2; TRBD1 matches 9 bases. Looked up from germline, CDR1 is SNHLY and CDR2 is FYNNEI. The CDR3 runs to 15 residues. With V trimmed by 2 bases and J by 5 bases, 6 bases remained unmatched. The CDR3 protein is CASSEHRGLEYGYTF. CDR3 coding DNA: TGTGCCAGCAGTGAACACAGGGGGCTGGAGTATGGCTACACCTTC.

The rearrangement links TRBV7-2 to TRBJ2-4, with D tentatively TRBD2 (5 bases). This CDR3 comprises 14 residues. V dropped 3 bases and J dropped 6 bases, with 12 bases sitting between them. CDR1 is SGHTA and CDR2 is FQGNSA in the germline V gene. The CDR3 here is CASSLGAPGNIQYF. The CDR3 DNA reads TGTGCCAGCAGCTTGGGAGCCCCCGGAAACATTCAGTACTTC.

The J gene is TRBJ1-4, the V gene TRBV15, with D possibly being TRBD1 (6 bases). The CDR3 covers 16 residues. Germline lookup yields CDR1 LNHNV and CDR2 YYDKDF (reference sequence). The V end was cut by 6 bases, the J end by 0 bases, with 14 bases between. The CDR3 DNA follows: TGTGCCACCAGTTCGCAGGGGACCGCAACTAATGAAAAACTGTTTTTT. Translated, it gives CATSSQGTATNEKLFF.

The chain joins TRBV4-1 to TRBJ2-3; 12 bases map to TRBD2. J was trimmed by 2 bases and V by 5 bases; bases with no gene match: 11. The CDR3 length is 18 residues. Per germline, CDR1 MGHRA and CDR2 YSYEKL. This chain's CDR3 is CASSSRGTSGGTTDTQYF. In DNA, the CDR3 is TGCGCCAGCAGCTCAAGGGGAACTAGCGGGGGGACCACAGATACGCAGTATTTT.

This chain uses TRBV6-5 with TRBJ2-2, with D tentatively TRBD1 (5 bases). The CDR3 is 15 amino acids. From germline, CDR1 is MNHEY and CDR2 SVGAGI. Trimming cost V 5 bases and J 5 bases, with 15 bases left between them. In DNA form, the CDR3 reads TGTGCCAGCAGTCTTCTCACAGGACCGACCGGGGAGCTGTTTTTT. Translation: CASSLLTGPTGELFF.